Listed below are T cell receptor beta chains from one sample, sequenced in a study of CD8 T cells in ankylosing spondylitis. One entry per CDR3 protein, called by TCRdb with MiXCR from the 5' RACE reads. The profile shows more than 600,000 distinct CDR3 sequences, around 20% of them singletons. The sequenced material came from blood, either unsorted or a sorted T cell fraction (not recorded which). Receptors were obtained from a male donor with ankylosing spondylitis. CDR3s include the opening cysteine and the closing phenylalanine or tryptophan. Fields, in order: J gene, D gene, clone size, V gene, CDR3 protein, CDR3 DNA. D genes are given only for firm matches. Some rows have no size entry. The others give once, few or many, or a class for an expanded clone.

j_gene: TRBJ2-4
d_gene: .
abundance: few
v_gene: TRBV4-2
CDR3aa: CASSQVGGGNIQYF
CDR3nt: TGTGCCAGCAGCCAAGTGGGAGGAGGAAACATTCAGTACTTC

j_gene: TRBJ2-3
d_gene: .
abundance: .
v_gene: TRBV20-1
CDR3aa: CSAPHWAGQAGDTQYF
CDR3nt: TGCAGTGCCCCACATTGGGCGGGCCAAGCGGGAGATACGCAGTATTTT

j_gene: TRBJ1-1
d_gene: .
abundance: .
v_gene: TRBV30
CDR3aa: CACNGWTEAFF
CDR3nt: TGTGCCTGCAACGGGTGGACTGAAGCTTTCTTT

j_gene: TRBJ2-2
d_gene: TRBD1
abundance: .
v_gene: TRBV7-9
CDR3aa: CASSMSWDRENTGELFF
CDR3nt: TGTGCCAGCAGCATGTCGTGGGACAGGGAGAACACCGGGGAGCTGTTTTTT

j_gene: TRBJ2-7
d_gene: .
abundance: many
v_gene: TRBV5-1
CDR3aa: CASSLAGQNYEQYF
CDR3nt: TGCGCCAGCAGCTTGGCCGGACAGAACTACGAGCAGTACTTC

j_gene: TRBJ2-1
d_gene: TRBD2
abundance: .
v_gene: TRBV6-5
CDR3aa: CASSSGTSGGIYNEQFF
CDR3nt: TGTGCCAGCAGTTCCGGGACTAGCGGGGGGATCTACAATGAGCAGTTCTTC

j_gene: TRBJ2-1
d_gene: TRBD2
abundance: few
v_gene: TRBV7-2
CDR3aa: CASSLKHSGRAGIEQFF
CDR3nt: TGTGCCAGCAGCTTAAAGCATAGCGGGAGGGCCGGTATTGAGCAGTTCTTC

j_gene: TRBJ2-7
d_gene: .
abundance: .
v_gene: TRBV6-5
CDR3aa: CASSYLNRDSEQYF
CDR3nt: TGTGCCAGCAGTTACTTAAACAGGGATAGCGAGCAGTACTTC

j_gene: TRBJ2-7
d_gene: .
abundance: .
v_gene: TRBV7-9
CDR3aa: CASRTGHSYEQYF
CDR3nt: TGTGCCAGCCGCACAGGCCACTCCTACGAGCAGTACTTC

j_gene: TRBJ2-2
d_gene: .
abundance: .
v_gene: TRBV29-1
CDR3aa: CSVDVMNTGELFF
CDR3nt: TGCAGCGTTGACGTCATGAACACCGGGGAGCTGTTTTTT

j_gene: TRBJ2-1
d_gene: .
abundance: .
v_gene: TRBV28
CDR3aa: CASRPQVGEQFF
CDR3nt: TGTGCCAGCAGACCCCAGGTGGGAGAGCAGTTCTTC

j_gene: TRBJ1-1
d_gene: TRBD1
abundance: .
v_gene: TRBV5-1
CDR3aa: CASSLADRIDTEAFF
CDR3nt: TGCGCCAGCAGCTTGGCGGACAGGATCGACACTGAAGCTTTCTTT

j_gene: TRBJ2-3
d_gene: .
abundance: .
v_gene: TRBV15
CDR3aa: CATSRGPIRATDTQYF
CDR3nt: TGTGCCACCAGCAGAGGCCCCATCAGGGCAACAGATACGCAGTATTTT

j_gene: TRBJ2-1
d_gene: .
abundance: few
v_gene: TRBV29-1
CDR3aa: CSVEGSVSSYNEQFF
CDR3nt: TGCAGCGTTGAAGGTAGCGTGAGCTCCTACAATGAGCAGTTCTTC

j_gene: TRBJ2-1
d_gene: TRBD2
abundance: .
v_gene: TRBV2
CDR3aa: CASSEMAGLADSYNEQFF
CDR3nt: TGTGCCAGCAGTGAAATGGCGGGACTAGCGGACTCCTACAATGAGCAGTTCTTC

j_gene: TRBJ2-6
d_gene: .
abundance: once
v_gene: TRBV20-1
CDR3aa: CSARDNSGANVLTF
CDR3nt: TGCAGTGCTAGAGATAACTCTGGGGCCAACGTCCTGACTTTC

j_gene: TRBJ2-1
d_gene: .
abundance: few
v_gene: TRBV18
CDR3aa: CASSLETNEQFF
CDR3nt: TGTGCCAGCTCACTCGAGACCAATGAGCAGTTCTTC

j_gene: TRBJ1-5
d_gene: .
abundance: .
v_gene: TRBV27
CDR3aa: CASSLGLSQPQHF
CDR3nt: TGTGCCAGCAGTTTAGGCCTCAGTCAGCCCCAGCATTTT

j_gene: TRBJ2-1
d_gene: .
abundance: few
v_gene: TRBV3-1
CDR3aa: CASSQRGEEQFF
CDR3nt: TGTGCCAGCAGCCAACGGGGAGAAGAGCAGTTCTTC

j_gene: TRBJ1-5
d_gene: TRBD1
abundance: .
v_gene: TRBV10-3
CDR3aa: CAISQGTGGNQPQHF
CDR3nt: TGTGCCATCAGTCAAGGGACAGGGGGCAATCAGCCCCAGCATTTT

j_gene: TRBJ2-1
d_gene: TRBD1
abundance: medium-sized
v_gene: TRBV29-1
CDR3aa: CSVPKGADEQFF
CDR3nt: TGCAGCGTCCCTAAGGGGGCGGATGAGCAGTTCTTC

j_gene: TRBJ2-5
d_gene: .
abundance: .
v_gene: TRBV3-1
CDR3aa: CASSQDWWRQETQYF
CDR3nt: TGTGCCAGCAGCCAAGATTGGTGGAGGCAAGAGACCCAGTACTTC

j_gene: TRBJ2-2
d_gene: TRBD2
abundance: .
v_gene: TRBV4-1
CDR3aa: CASSQGGLGNTGELFF
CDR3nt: TGCGCCAGCAGCCAAGGGGGACTAGGGAACACCGGGGAGCTGTTTTTT

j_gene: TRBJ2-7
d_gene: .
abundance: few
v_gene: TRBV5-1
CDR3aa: CASSPGVGYYEQYF
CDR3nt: TGCGCCAGCAGCCCGGGAGTGGGGTACTACGAGCAGTACTTC

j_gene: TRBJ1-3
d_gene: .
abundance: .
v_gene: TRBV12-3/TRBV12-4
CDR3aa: CASSRYGGQGGNTIYF
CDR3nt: TGTGCCAGCAGTCGATATGGGGGGCAAGGTGGAAACACCATATATTTT

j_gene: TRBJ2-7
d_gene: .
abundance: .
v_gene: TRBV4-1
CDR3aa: CASSQEPGVPSYEQYF
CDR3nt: TGCGCCAGCAGCCAAGAGCCTGGGGTCCCATCCTACGAGCAGTACTTC

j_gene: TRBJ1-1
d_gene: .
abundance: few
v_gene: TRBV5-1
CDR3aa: CASSPAASGNTEAFF
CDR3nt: TGCGCCAGCAGCCCCGCCGCCTCCGGGAACACTGAAGCTTTCTTT

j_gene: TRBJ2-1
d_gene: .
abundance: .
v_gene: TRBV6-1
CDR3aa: CASSLEGTSIYNEQFF
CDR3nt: TGTGCCAGCAGCCTTGAAGGGACTTCTATTTACAATGAGCAGTTCTTC

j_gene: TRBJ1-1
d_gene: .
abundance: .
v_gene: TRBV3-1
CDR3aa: CASSLFKNTEAFF
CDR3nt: TGTGCCAGCAGCCTCTTCAAGAACACTGAAGCTTTCTTT

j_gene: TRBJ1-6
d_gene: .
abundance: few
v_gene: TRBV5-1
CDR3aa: CASSLALNSPLHF
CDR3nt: TGCGCCAGCAGTCTAGCCCTTAATTCACCCCTCCACTTT

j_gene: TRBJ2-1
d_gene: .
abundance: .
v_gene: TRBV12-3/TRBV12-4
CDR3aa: CASSPASVPDEQFF
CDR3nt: TGTGCCAGCAGCCCAGCCTCTGTTCCCGATGAGCAGTTCTTC

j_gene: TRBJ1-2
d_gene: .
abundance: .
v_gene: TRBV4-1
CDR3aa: CASSQDSAANYGYTF
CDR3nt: TGCGCCAGCAGCCAAGATTCAGCAGCTAACTATGGCTACACCTTC

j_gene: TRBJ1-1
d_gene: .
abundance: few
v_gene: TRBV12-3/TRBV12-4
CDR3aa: CASSLTGIPEAFF
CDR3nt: TGTGCCAGCAGTTTAACAGGGATTCCTGAAGCTTTCTTT

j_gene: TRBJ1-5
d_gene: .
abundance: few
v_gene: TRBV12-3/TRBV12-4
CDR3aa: CASSRRGYLQPQHF
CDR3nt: TGTGCCAGCAGCCGCCGCGGGTACCTTCAGCCCCAGCATTTT

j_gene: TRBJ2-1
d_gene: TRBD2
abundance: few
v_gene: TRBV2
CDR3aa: CAARTSLHEQFF
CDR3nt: TGTGCCGCACGGACTAGTCTCCATGAGCAGTTCTTC

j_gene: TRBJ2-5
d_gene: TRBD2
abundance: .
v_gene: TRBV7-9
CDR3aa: CASSLFGGLQETQYF
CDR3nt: TGTGCCAGCAGCTTATTCGGGGGGTTGCAAGAGACCCAGTACTTC

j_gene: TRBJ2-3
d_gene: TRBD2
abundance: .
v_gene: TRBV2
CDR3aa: CASRNQAGGLRDTQYF
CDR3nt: TGTGCCAGCAGGAACCAAGCGGGGGGGCTGAGAGATACGCAGTATTTT

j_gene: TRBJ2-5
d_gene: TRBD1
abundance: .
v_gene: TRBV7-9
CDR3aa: CASSRGQGREETQYF
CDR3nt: TGTGCCAGCAGCCGAGGACAGGGACGGGAAGAGACCCAGTACTTC

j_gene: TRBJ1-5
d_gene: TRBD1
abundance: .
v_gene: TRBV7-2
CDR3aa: CASSFAGTENQPQHF
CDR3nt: TGTGCCAGCAGCTTCGCCGGGACAGAAAATCAGCCCCAGCATTTT

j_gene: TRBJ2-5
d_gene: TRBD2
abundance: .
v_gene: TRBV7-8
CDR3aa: CASSLGARTSGQETQYF
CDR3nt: TGTGCCAGCAGCTTAGGTGCTAGGACTAGCGGGCAAGAGACCCAGTACTTC

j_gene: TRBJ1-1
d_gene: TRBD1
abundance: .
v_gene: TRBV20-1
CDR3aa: CSARRTGGTEAFF
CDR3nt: TGCAGTGCTCGTCGGACAGGGGGAACTGAAGCTTTCTTT

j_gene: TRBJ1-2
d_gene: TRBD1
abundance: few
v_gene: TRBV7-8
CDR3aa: CASSTRDSYGYTF
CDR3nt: TGTGCCAGCAGCACCCGGGACAGCTATGGCTACACCTTC